The 5 T cell receptor beta chains below all came from one sample that was sequenced in a study of patients and donors after allogeneic stem cell transplantation. TCRdb called the RT-PCR reads again in MiXCR, with one record for every CDR3 protein. This table has 800,000 to 1,000,000 distinct CDR3 sequences, roughly 18% appearing once. Sequencing input: blood, either unsorted or a sorted T cell fraction (not recorded which). The receptors originated from a human donor who was either an allogeneic HSCT recipient or a stem cell or donor lymphocyte infusion donor (not recorded which). It is not recorded whose cells these are; they may come from a transplant donor.

In this sample, this clonotype turned up a few times. V usage is TRBV12-3 or TRBV12-4 and J usage is TRBJ2-7, with D perhaps assigned TRBD1 or TRBD2 (5 bases each). This CDR3 region has 16 residues. Trimming stripped 6 bases from V and 3 bases from J, with 21 bases between. CDR3 DNA sequence: TGTGCCAGCAGACCGAAGGGTGCGAGGGGTAACTACGAGCAGTACTTC. Residues: CASRPKGARGNYEQYF.

This rearrangement joins TRBV3-1 to TRBJ2-3; D tentatively fits TRBD1 or TRBD2 (5 bases each). Trimming left V 6 bases short and J 4 bases short, with 20 bases between. Germline CDR1 and CDR2: LGHDT and YNNKEL (reference sequence). The CDR3 spans 16 residues. CDR3 DNA: TGTGCCAGCAGGGGGCTTAACTTCAAGGGAGCAGATACGCAGTATTTT. Amino acids: CASRGLNFKGADTQYF.

This clonotype was found many times. V gene TRBV3-1 combines with J gene TRBJ1-1, with D unresolved. The V gene lost 4 bases and the J gene lost 4 bases, with 4 bases spanning the gap. Germline-derived CDR1 and CDR2 are LGHDT and YNNKEL (reference sequence). The CDR3 totals 11 residues. CDR3 nucleotide sequence: TGTGCCAGCAGCCGCGCCACTGAAGCTTTCTTT. As protein: CASSRATEAFF.

The gene calls are TRBV7-8 and TRBJ2-1, with TRBD2 matching 11 bases. The trim removed 0 bases at V and 9 bases at J, leaving 7 bases unmatched. Germline CDR1 reads SGHVS; CDR2 reads FQNEAQ. The CDR3 has 16 amino acids. The CDR3 region is CASSLASLAGVGEQFF. CDR3 bases: TGTGCCAGCAGCTTAGCGTCACTAGCGGGAGTTGGTGAGCAGTTCTTC.

The CDR3 spells CATSRRGGQDEQFF. CDR3 sequence (DNA): TGTGCCACCAGCAGGAGGGGGGGCCAGGATGAGCAGTTCTTC. The chain carries TRBV15 and TRBJ2-1, with a weak D call TRBD2 (7 bases). Germline V gives CDR1 LNHNV, CDR2 YYDKDF (reference sequence). V was pared by 3 bases and J by 8 bases, with 14 bases between. This CDR3 spans 14 amino acids.